This T cell receptor beta chain originates from a study of graft-versus-host responses after intestinal transplantation. A remark on this clone: The antigen remains undetermined.

The CDR3 has 13 amino acids. V was clipped by 3 bases and J by 1 base, with 7 bases between them. Germline-derived CDR1 and CDR2 are SGDLS and YYNGEE. The repertoire was sequenced with immunoSEQ multiplex PCR; TCRdb's copy has only in-frame clones and lacks some. Counted here are over 100,000 clones, just over 90% occurring once; the ten biggest clones make up 0.2% to 0.25%. The input for sequencing was unstimulated CD4+ T cells sorted from spleen or lymph node cells, taken before transplant. The chain uses TRBV9 and TRBJ1-1, with D tentatively TRBD1 (5 bases). The sequence came from a human donor who was the organ donor for an intestinal transplant. CDR3 in DNA: TGTGCCAGCAGCGCGACAGCGAACACTGAAGCTTTCTTT. This encodes CASSATANTEAFF.